This T cell receptor beta chain appears in the sequencing data of a study of CD8 T cells in ankylosing spondylitis. Study-wide findings and caveats: Disease-linked clones were found to be CD8+ and relatively rare in peripheral blood. What seemed typical of ankylosing spondylitis blood was a TCR beta motif built from about 8 highly homologous variants.

The CDR3 runs 15 residues. The trim removed 1 base at V and 5 bases at J, leaving 2 bases unmatched. CDR1 SNHLY and CDR2 FYNNEI come from the germline V gene. TCRdb recomputed calls from the 5' RACE reads with MiXCR, one row per CDR3 protein. The sample lists some 220,000 distinct CDR3 sequences; approximately 8.4% were seen once. Many counts were recorded for this clonotype. Antigen specificity is unknown. The J gene is TRBJ2-1, the V gene TRBV2; 10 bases map to TRBD2. The sequence was collected from a female donor with ankylosing spondylitis or in good health (not recorded which). Sequenced sample: blood, either unsorted or a sorted T cell fraction (not recorded which). CDR3 residues: CASSEGTSGNNEQFF. The CDR3 bases are TGTGCCAGCAGTGAAGGGACTAGCGGTAACAATGAGCAGTTCTTC.